A selection of T cell receptor beta chains follows, all from one sample in a study of blood T cell repertoires in COVID-19. Profiled with immunoSEQ multiplex PCR; TCRdb holds only in-frame clones, not every one. The sample has 35,000 to 45,000 clones, around nine tenths seen once. Sequenced material: peripheral blood. These receptors were obtained from a human donor in a cohort sampled during active COVID-19. Each CDR3 is given with its conserved first and last residue. The D gene is left open where the match is weak. Size values are once, few and many counts, or a class for expanded clones, and some rows have none.

v_gene	d_gene	abundance	j_gene	CDR3aa	CDR3nt
TRBV5-1	.	.	TRBJ1-2	CASSSEGLANYGYTF	TGCGCCAGCAGCTCCGAGGGTCTAGCTAACTATGGCTACACCTTC
TRBV7-3	.	.	TRBJ1-1	CASSPRQLNTEAFF	TGTGCCAGCAGCCCGCGACAGTTGAACACTGAAGCTTTCTTT
TRBV5-6	.	.	TRBJ1-2	CASSSTDRNYGYTF	TGTGCCAGCAGCTCTACGGACAGAAACTATGGCTACACCTTC
TRBV7-9	TRBD2	once	TRBJ2-3	CASSLGLAGNTDTQYF	TGTGCCAGCAGCCTCGGACTAGCGGGGAACACAGATACGCAGTATTTT
TRBV27	.	.	TRBJ1-2	CASRGQSPFYGYTF	TGTGCCAGCAGGGGACAAAGCCCCTTCTATGGCTACACCTTC
TRBV6-2/TRBV6-3	.	.	TRBJ1-1	CASSRRNTEAFF	TGTGCCAGCAGTCGGAGGAACACTGAAGCTTTCTTT
TRBV3-1/TRBV3-2	TRBD1	.	TRBJ1-1	CASSPAGQGRNTEAFF	TGTGCCAGCAGCCCCGCAGGACAGGGGAGGAACACTGAAGCTTTCTTT
TRBV30	.	few	TRBJ1-3	CAWGRNTIYF	TGTGCCTGGGGACGGAACACCATATATTTT
TRBV19	TRBD1	.	TRBJ1-2	CASNPGTAKSSGYTF	TGTGCCAGTAACCCCGGGACAGCGAAATCTTCTGGCTACACCTTC
TRBV18	TRBD1	.	TRBJ1-1	CASSGTGMNTEAFF	TGTGCCAGCTCAGGGACAGGGATGAACACTGAAGCTTTCTTT
TRBV7-3	TRBD1	.	TRBJ1-2	CASGGGAIYGYTF	TGTGCCAGCGGAGGGGGCGCGATCTATGGCTACACCTTC
TRBV5-6	.	.	TRBJ2-7	CASSLLQTSYF	TGTGCCAGCAGCTTATTACAGACCTCGTACTTC
TRBV27	TRBD1	.	TRBJ2-5	CASSLQGAETQYF	TGTGCCAGCAGCTTACAGGGGGCAGAGACCCAGTACTTC
TRBV29-1	.	.	TRBJ1-4	CSVEPYIRGGGHEKLFF	TGCAGCGTTGAGCCGTACATACGTGGGGGCGGACATGAAAAACTGTTTTTT
TRBV7-2	.	.	TRBJ2-7	CASSSQGGGIYEQYF	TGTGCCAGCAGCTCTCAGGGTGGGGGCATTTACGAGCAGTACTTC
TRBV6-5	TRBD1	.	TRBJ2-7	CASSYSTGQGINEQYF	TGTGCCAGCAGTTACTCGACGGGACAGGGCATCAACGAGCAGTACTTC
TRBV19	.	.	TRBJ2-7	CASSNVGRDFSYEQYF	TGTGCCAGTAGTAACGTAGGCAGAGACTTCTCCTACGAGCAGTACTTC
TRBV7-2	.	.	TRBJ1-5	CASSLGGYSNQPQHF	TGTGCCAGCAGCCTCGGGGGTTATAGCAATCAGCCCCAGCATTTT
TRBV18	TRBD1	.	TRBJ1-2	CASSPQTGTGSYGYTF	TGTGCCAGCTCACCACAGACCGGGACAGGGTCCTATGGCTACACCTTC
TRBV10-3	.	.	TRBJ1-2	CAISESRGGYTF	TGTGCCATCAGTGAGTCAAGAGGCGGCTACACCTTC
TRBV29-1	TRBD1	.	TRBJ1-4	CSVAWTGSDEKLFF	TGCAGCGTCGCCTGGACAGGTTCGGACGAAAAACTGTTTTTT
TRBV11-2	.	.	TRBJ2-5	CASSTQGGYVLETQYF	TGTGCCAGCAGCACCCAAGGGGGATATGTCTTGGAGACCCAGTACTTC
TRBV19	TRBD2	.	TRBJ2-3	CASRDLAGGHTDTQYF	TGTGCCAGTAGGGATCTAGCGGGGGGCCACACAGATACGCAGTATTTT
TRBV7-9	TRBD1	few	TRBJ1-1	CASTGGLFAFF	TGTGCCAGTACAGGGGGCTTGTTCGCTTTCTTT
TRBV6-2/TRBV6-3	.	.	TRBJ1-5	CASSPSRGYSNQPQHF	TGTGCCAGCAGTCCGTCCAGGGGCTACAGCAATCAGCCCCAGCATTTT
TRBV5-1	TRBD1	.	TRBJ1-6	CASSVNRGIGSPLHF	TGCGCCAGCAGCGTCAACAGGGGGATCGGGTCACCCCTCCACTTT
TRBV19	.	.	TRBJ2-5	CASSISGQTGETQYF	TGTGCCAGTAGTATAAGCGGACAGACGGGGGAGACCCAGTACTTC
TRBV3-1/TRBV3-2	TRBD1	.	TRBJ1-1	CASSLTDRGEVEAFF	TGTGCCAGCAGCCTGACAGACAGGGGGGAAGTTGAAGCTTTCTTT
TRBV2	TRBD2	.	TRBJ2-7	CASISGGLLKEQYF	TGTGCCAGCATTAGCGGGGGGTTATTGAAAGAGCAGTACTTC
TRBV11-2	.	.	TRBJ1-1	CASSSAGLVNTEAFF	TGTGCCAGCAGCTCAGCGGGACTGGTGAACACTGAAGCTTTCTTT
TRBV28	.	.	TRBJ1-2	CASSLAPGGYTF	TGTGCCAGCAGTTTAGCCCCGGGTGGCTACACCTTC
TRBV1	.	.	TRBJ1-5	CTSSQGDRSDQPQHF	TGCACCAGCAGCCAGGGAGACAGGTCGGATCAGCCCCAGCATTTT
TRBV19	.	.	TRBJ2-7	CASSIGGQNIHEQYF	TGTGCCAGTAGTATAGGAGGACAGAACATTCACGAGCAGTACTTC
TRBV12-3/TRBV12-4	.	.	TRBJ2-3	CASNRQGSDTQYF	TGTGCCAGCAATCGGCAGGGCTCAGATACGCAGTATTTT
TRBV7-9	.	.	TRBJ2-2	CASTLRGVGELFF	TGTGCCAGCACTTTGCGGGGTGTCGGGGAGCTGTTTTTT
TRBV3-1/TRBV3-2	.	.	TRBJ1-3	CASSQGRGGNTIYF	TGTGCCAGCAGCCAAGGAAGAGGGGGAAACACCATATATTTT
TRBV11-2	.	.	TRBJ2-3	CASSLRHRLADTQYF	TGTGCCAGCAGCTTGCGACACCGTTTGGCAGATACGCAGTATTTT
TRBV7-6	.	.	TRBJ2-5	CASSAVGQETQYF	TGTGCCAGCAGCGCCGTCGGGCAAGAGACCCAGTACTTC
TRBV12-3/TRBV12-4	.	.	TRBJ1-1	CASSLVPDTEAFF	TGTGCCAGCAGTTTAGTCCCGGACACTGAAGCTTTCTTT
TRBV5-8	.	.	TRBJ1-2	CASSPVYYGYTF	TGTGCCAGCAGCCCAGTTTACTATGGCTACACCTTC
TRBV29-1	.	.	TRBJ1-2	CSESPDEMGYTF	TGCAGCGAGTCACCTGATGAGATGGGCTACACCTTC
TRBV10-3	.	.	TRBJ1-5	CAISESGASNQPQHF	TGTGCCATCAGTGAGTCGGGGGCTAGCAATCAGCCCCAGCATTTT
TRBV7-9	.	.	TRBJ2-7	CASSPPPVEQYF	TGTGCCAGCAGCCCCCCTCCCGTAGAGCAGTACTTC
TRBV11-3	.	.	TRBJ2-2	CASSRGGTGELFF	TGTGCCAGCAGCCGAGGGGGCACCGGGGAGCTGTTTTTT
TRBV29-1	TRBD1	.	TRBJ1-5	CSVSGQGSQPQHF	TGCAGCGTCTCGGGACAGGGAAGTCAGCCCCAGCATTTT
TRBV4-2	TRBD2	.	TRBJ2-6	CASSQESSGGLTGANVLTF	TGTGCCAGCAGCCAAGAGTCCAGCGGGGGGTTAACTGGGGCCAACGTCCTGACTTTC
TRBV12-3/TRBV12-4	TRBD1	.	TRBJ1-1	CASSRTGGTEAFF	TGTGCCAGCAGTCGGACAGGGGGGACTGAAGCTTTCTTT
TRBV7-3	.	.	TRBJ1-1	CASSYREYGEAFF	TGTGCCAGCAGCTACAGGGAGTACGGTGAAGCTTTCTTT
TRBV3-1/TRBV3-2	.	.	TRBJ1-2	CASSQQGGYGYTF	TGTGCCAGCAGCCAACAGGGCGGATATGGCTACACCTTC
TRBV5-1	TRBD1	.	TRBJ2-7	CASSLAGTGDHYEQYF	TGCGCCAGCAGCTTGGCCGGGACAGGGGATCACTACGAGCAGTACTTC
TRBV9	.	.	TRBJ2-7	CASSEPLAESSYEQYF	TGTGCCAGCAGCGAGCCCCTCGCCGAGAGCTCCTACGAGCAGTACTTC
TRBV7-9	TRBD1	.	TRBJ1-1	CASSSTGGPDTEAFF	TGTGCCAGCAGCTCGACAGGGGGCCCGGACACTGAAGCTTTCTTT
TRBV19	.	.	TRBJ2-1	CASSIAVLPQEQFF	TGTGCCAGTAGTATAGCTGTACTTCCCCAAGAGCAGTTCTTC
TRBV7-8	TRBD2	.	TRBJ2-5	CASSPNERGRETQYF	TGTGCCAGCAGCCCCAACGAGCGGGGGAGAGAGACCCAGTACTTC